The source of this T cell receptor beta chain is a study of blood T cell repertoires in COVID-19. Study at large: Material from acute and convalescent COVID-19 was sourced from the United States, Italy and Spain.

Authors' processing steps: Using reference gene primer amplification, nucleated cell counts were estimated. The table came from immunoSEQ multiplex PCR; TCRdb's copy has only in-frame clones and leaves some out. D and trimming come from the DNA, and the V and J calls and clone size come from that table. The sample shows 350,000 or so clones, about 88% of them seen only once. CDR1 and CDR2 (germline): SGDLS, YYNGEE. With V trimmed by 4 bases and J by 2 bases, 12 bases remained unmatched. CDR3 length equals 18 residues. Clinical histories supplied by participants themselves formed the basis of cohort assignment.

The chain recombines TRBV9 with TRBJ2-6, with TRBD1 matching 7 bases. Sequenced sample: PBMCs or T cells enriched from blood (not recorded which). The receptor was isolated from a woman aged 30 to 39 who had recovered from COVID-19. CDR3 in amino acids: CASSPRQGISAGANVLTF. Here the CDR3 DNA reads TGTGCCAGCAGCCCCCGACAGGGAATATCGGCTGGGGCCAACGTCCTGACTTTC. The full variable domain, rest sourced from reference TRBV9 and TRBJ2-6, is DSGVTQTPKHLITATGQRVTLRCSPRSGDLSVYWYQQSLDQGLQFLIQYYNGEERAKGNILERFSAQQFPDLHSELNLSSLELGDSALYFCASSPRQGISAGANVLTFGAGSRLTVL.